The rows below give T cell receptor beta chains drawn from one sample of a study of beta chain features in type 1 diabetes. Profiling relied on immunoSEQ multiplex PCR, and the TCRdb table lists in-frame clones only, not all of them. The sample holds 95,000 to 150,000 clones, roughly 15% seen once. The sample taken for sequencing was central memory CD4+ T cells from blood. The receptors come from a man under 40 with type 1 diabetes. Both conserved end residues are part of each CDR3. The order of the fields is V gene, J gene, D gene, clone size, CDR3 protein, CDR3 DNA. D genes are given only for firm matches. Clone size, where shown, is once, few, many, or a class for clones that have expanded.

>TRBV9|TRBJ1-2|.|few
CASSVFRDGYTF
TGTGCCAGCAGCGTATTCAGGGATGGCTACACCTTC
>TRBV7-9|TRBJ2-5|.|few
CAALGGHFQETQYF
TGTGCTGCATTAGGTGGGCACTTCCAAGAGACCCAGTACTTC
>TRBV4-3|TRBJ1-4|.|.
CASSQDWARGGTNEKLFF
TGCGCCAGCAGCCAAGATTGGGCACGGGGGGGAACTAATGAAAAACTGTTTTTT
>TRBV19|TRBJ2-4|.|.
CASSIPGTLAKNIQYF
TGTGCCAGTAGTATCCCCGGGACACTAGCCAAAAACATTCAGTACTTC
>TRBV7-9|TRBJ1-5|.|.
CASSLDDQPQHF
TGTGCCAGCAGCTTAGACGATCAGCCCCAGCATTTT
>TRBV29-1|TRBJ1-5|TRBD1|few
CSVSGTGRSGSNQPQHF
TGCAGCGTTTCCGGGACAGGTCGAAGCGGGAGCAATCAGCCCCAGCATTTT
>TRBV20-1|TRBJ1-2|.|few
CSAQDTYGYTF
TGCAGTGCTCAAGATACCTATGGCTACACCTTC
>TRBV7-2|TRBJ1-1|.|.
CASSSPPLTEAFF
TGTGCCAGCAGCTCCCCCCCCCTCACTGAAGCTTTCTTT
>TRBV5-4|TRBJ2-7|.|.
CASSALRSYEQYF
TGTGCCAGCAGCGCCCTGCGCTCCTACGAGCAGTACTTC
>TRBV29-1|TRBJ1-2|TRBD1|few
CSVAGTGANGYTF
TGCAGCGTCGCCGGGACAGGAGCTAATGGCTACACCTTC
>TRBV11-3|TRBJ2-3|.|many
CASSPHTDTQYF
TGTGCCAGCAGCCCCCACACAGATACGCAGTATTTT
>TRBV18|TRBJ1-6|.|.
CASSPEAGGSPLHF
TGTGCCAGCTCACCAGAGGCGGGCGGCTCACCCCTCCACTTT
>TRBV7-6|TRBJ2-2|TRBD1|.
CASSLQGANTGELFF
TGTGCCAGCAGCCTACAGGGGGCGAACACCGGGGAGCTGTTTTTT
>TRBV2|TRBJ1-2|.|few
CASSPYSDGYTF
TGTGCCAGCAGCCCTTACAGTGATGGCTACACCTTC
>TRBV7-9|TRBJ2-7|TRBD1|.
CASRSSAGGEQYF
TGTGCCAGCCGCTCGTCCGCAGGGGGCGAGCAGTACTTC
>TRBV19|TRBJ1-1|.|many
CASSIRAEAFF
TGTGCCAGTAGTATTAGAGCTGAAGCTTTCTTT
>TRBV10-3|TRBJ2-2|.|.
CAISDNTGELFF
TGTGCCATCAGTGACAACACCGGGGAGCTGTTTTTT
>TRBV7-2|TRBJ2-3|.|.
CASSPRRPDTQYF
TGTGCCAGCAGCCCCCGACGACCAGATACGCAGTATTTT
>TRBV27|TRBJ2-3|TRBD2|.
CASSPKLAGGRWDTQYF
TGTGCCAGCAGCCCGAAGCTAGCGGGGGGGCGATGGGATACGCAGTATTTT
>TRBV9|TRBJ2-5|.|.
CASSVGEETQYF
TGTGCCAGCAGCGTAGGGGAGGAGACCCAGTACTTC
>TRBV25-1|TRBJ1-2|.|.
CASSEDRDSYGYTF
TGTGCCAGCAGTGAAGACAGAGACTCCTATGGCTACACCTTC
>TRBV2|TRBJ2-7|.|few
CASKYDFPSSYEQYF
TGTGCCAGCAAGTATGACTTCCCGAGCTCCTACGAGCAGTACTTC
>TRBV4-3|TRBJ2-7|.|few
CASSQERGSPQYEQYF
TGCGCCAGCAGCCAAGAAAGGGGAAGCCCCCAGTACGAGCAGTACTTC
>TRBV5-1|TRBJ2-1|TRBD1|few
CASSLDGQGAYNEQFF
TGCGCCAGCAGCTTAGACGGACAGGGAGCCTACAATGAGCAGTTCTTC
>TRBV5-1|TRBJ2-2|.|few
CASSLVPGGNGELFF
TGCGCCAGCAGCTTAGTCCCCGGAGGTAACGGGGAGCTGTTTTTT
>TRBV9|TRBJ1-1|.|many
CASSVASRRGFHDLHTEAFF
TGTGCCAGCAGCGTAGCTTCCAGGCGGGGGTTCCACGATCTCCACACTGAAGCTTTCTTT
>TRBV19|TRBJ2-1|TRBD2|.
CASSIGGGPYNEQFF
TGTGCCAGTAGTATAGGCGGGGGACCCTACAATGAGCAGTTCTTC
>TRBV7-6|TRBJ1-3|.|.
CASSLEVQGVVGNTIYF
TGTGCCAGCAGCTTAGAGGTACAGGGCGTCGTTGGAAACACCATATATTTT
>TRBV7-2|TRBJ2-1|.|.
CASSLVGWGTVSEQFF
TGTGCCAGCAGCTTAGTAGGATGGGGTACGGTTAGTGAGCAGTTCTTC
>TRBV4-3|TRBJ1-1|.|.
CASSQEDGGAFF
TGCGCCAGCAGCCAAGAAGACGGGGGAGCTTTCTTT
>TRBV9|TRBJ2-1|.|.
CASGYEQFF
TGTGCCAGCGGGTATGAGCAGTTCTTC
>TRBV5-1|TRBJ2-1|.|few
CASSPLAAVNEQFF
TGCGCCAGCAGCCCTTTAGCGGCGGTCAATGAGCAGTTCTTC
>TRBV28|TRBJ2-1|TRBD1|many
CASSLWGQGSNNEQFF
TGTGCCAGCAGTTTATGGGGACAGGGATCCAACAATGAGCAGTTCTTC
>TRBV7-2|TRBJ2-1|TRBD1|.
CASSLLTGGNEQFF
TGTGCCAGCAGCCTCCTCACAGGGGGCAATGAGCAGTTCTTC
>TRBV9|TRBJ2-7|.|.
CASSGSQGAYEQYF
TGTGCCAGCAGCGGGTCACAGGGAGCCTACGAGCAGTACTTC
>TRBV19|TRBJ1-1|TRBD1|.
CASSSDRDDTEAFF
TGTGCCAGTAGTTCGGACAGGGATGACACTGAAGCTTTCTTT
>TRBV2|TRBJ1-4|.|few
CASSAQITGTSFF
TGTGCCAGCAGTGCCCAGATTACAGGGACTTCGTTTTTT
>TRBV5-1|TRBJ2-3|TRBD2|many
CASRGGDTQYF
TGCGCCAGCCGGGGGGGAGATACGCAGTATTTT
>TRBV4-1|TRBJ1-1|.|.
CASSTSALRNTEAFF
TGCGCCAGCAGCACGTCAGCACTTAGGAACACTGAAGCTTTCTTT
>TRBV10-3|TRBJ2-1|.|many
CAISLDEANEQFF
TGTGCCATCAGTCTGGACGAGGCGAATGAGCAGTTCTTC
>TRBV11-2|TRBJ2-5|TRBD1|.
CASSARFGQGGETQYF
TGTGCCAGCAGCGCCCGCTTTGGACAGGGTGGAGAGACCCAGTACTTC
>TRBV28|TRBJ1-2|.|few
CASSLIQVPGYTF
TGTGCCAGCAGTTTAATCCAGGTCCCTGGCTACACCTTC
>TRBV5-4|TRBJ2-3|.|.
CASSNASVDTQYF
TGTGCCAGCAGCAACGCCTCAGTAGATACGCAGTATTTT
>TRBV14|TRBJ1-1|.|few
CASSQSVNTEAFF
TGTGCCAGCAGCCAGTCAGTGAACACTGAAGCTTTCTTT